Below are 24 T cell receptor beta chains sequenced from a single sample in a study of vaccination effects on CD4 cells after COVID-19. These receptors have no identified antigens. Assay used: immunoSEQ multiplex PCR; TCRdb lists only in-frame clones, some missing. Of about 32,000 clones in the sample, under 75% were seen once. Antigen-specific CD4+ T cell clonotypes were called by their expansion after viral peptide-pool culture in ViraFEST. After roughly eleven days in culture, the CD4+ T cells were isolated. Participants were given two doses of BNT162b2 or mRNA-1273 vaccine. The source material was CD4+ T cells from PBMCs cultured with HCoV-229E spike peptides, sampled after COVID-19 vaccination. Every receptor here comes from a human donor who received a COVID-19 vaccine.

The genes are TRBV21-1 and TRBJ1-2; the table's D call, TRBD1, has no DNA check behind it. TRBV21-1 is shown as a pseudogene. The CDR3 is 17 residues long. The CDR3 reads CAIPDRGTDSGNYGYTF. The CDR3 DNA reads TGTGCCATCCCGGACAGGGGTACGGATTCAGGTAACTATGGCTACACCTTC.

The V call is TRBV5-4, the J call TRBJ2-7; TRBD2 matches 10 bases. V shed 0 bases, J shed 0 bases, and the junction held 3 bases outside the gene matches. Germline V CDR1 and CDR2: SGHNT, YYREEE (reference sequence). The CDR3 is 16 residues long. CDR3 in amino acids: CASSLAPSGSSYEQYF. The CDR3 bases are TGTGCCAGCAGCTTGGCTCCTAGCGGGAGCTCCTACGAGCAGTACTTC.

V gene TRBV15 combines with J gene TRBJ1-3; tentative D call: TRBD1 (5 bases). CDR1 and CDR2 (germline): LNHNV, YYDKDF (reference sequence). The CDR3 length is 16 residues. V gave up 0 bases and J gave up 4 bases, with 13 bases separating them. The CDR3 spells CATSRERDHIGNTIYF. CDR3 coding DNA: TGTGCCACCAGCAGAGAAAGGGACCACATCGGAAACACCATATATTTT.

V gene TRBV12-3 or TRBV12-4 combines with J gene TRBJ1-6; 7 positions agree with TRBD1. V lost 3 bases, J lost 7 bases, and 0 bases stayed unmatched. The CDR3 contains 13 residues. The DNA for the CDR3 is TGTGCCAGCAGTTTGGGACAGAATTCACCCCTCCACTTT. It specifies CASSLGQNSPLHF.

The V gene is TRBV6-5, the J gene TRBJ1-1; D unresolved. Germline-derived CDR1 and CDR2 are MNHEY and SVGAGI. The CDR3 contains 13 residues. V lost 2 bases and J 8 bases, leaving 12 bases between the germline ends. The DNA of the CDR3 is TGTGCCAGCAGTTACGGTTCTAAACCAGAAGCTTTCTTT. It is translated as CASSYGSKPEAFF.

The V and J genes are TRBV7-9 and TRBJ2-5, with 8 bases identical to TRBD1. The germline CDR1 and CDR2 sequences are SEHNR and FQNEAQ (reference sequence). The CDR3 has 15 amino acids. V was pared by 3 bases and J by 3 bases, with 6 bases of the junction left unmatched. DNA of the CDR3: TGTGCCAGCAGCTTTAATCCAGGGGGCAAAGAGACCCAGTACTTC. Translation gives CASSFNPGGKETQYF.

The chain combines TRBV2 with TRBJ2-5, with D perhaps being TRBD1 or TRBD2 (6 bases each). The CDR3 length is 15 residues. The V end lost 5 bases, the J end lost 5 bases, and 18 bases lay between the germline ends. Germline V gene lookup returns CDR1 SNHLY and CDR2 FYNNEI. In DNA, the CDR3 is TGTGCCAGCAGTCGGAACGGGAGAGGGGGGGAGACCCAGTACTTC. It encodes CASSRNGRGGETQYF.

V usage is TRBV12-3 or TRBV12-4 and J usage is TRBJ2-7; weak D call: TRBD1 (5 bases). Deletions cut 6 bases from V and 4 bases from J, with 13 bases between. The CDR3 contains 13 residues. CDR3 loop: CASSFTQGYEQYF. CDR3 coding DNA: TGTGCCAGCAGCTTTACCCAGGGTTACGAGCAGTACTTC.

This chain joins TRBV5-1 and TRBJ2-7; no firm D call. The CDR3 length is 12 residues. The V gene lost 4 bases and the J gene lost 4 bases, with 9 bases spanning the gap. Germline values: CDR1 SGHRS, CDR2 YFSETQ. CDR3 nucleotides: TGCGCCAGCAGCAAGAATGATTACGAGCAGTACTTC. As protein: CASSKNDYEQYF.

This clone was counted between two and nine times. The CDR3 loop reads CASSLASQGNQPQHF. The CDR3 DNA sequence: TGTGCCAGCAGCTTAGCGTCGCAGGGGAATCAGCCCCAGCATTTT. This sequence joins TRBV7-2 and TRBJ1-5; tentatively, D is TRBD1 (6 bases). Germline V gives CDR1 SGHTA, CDR2 FQGNSA. The CDR3 is 15 amino acids. V was clipped by 0 bases and J by 4 bases, with 10 bases between them.

This chain uses TRBV30 with TRBJ1-2; the D is unclear. Trimming removed 2 bases at V and 4 bases at J, with 11 bases between. Germline V CDR1 and CDR2: GTSNPN, SVGIG (reference sequence). CDR3 length equals 13 residues. CDR3 amino acids: CAWSNLNVYGYTF. As DNA, the CDR3 is TGTGCCTGGAGTAACTTGAACGTCTATGGCTACACCTTC.

V usage is TRBV10-1 and J usage is TRBJ2-1; D might be TRBD2 (6 bases). CDR1 and CDR2 (germline): WNHNN, SYGVQD (reference sequence). V lost 1 base, J lost 6 bases, and 10 bases lay in between. CDR3 size: 14 residues. CDR3 loop: CASSEWQGGNEQFF. CDR3 DNA: TGCGCCAGCAGTGAGTGGCAGGGAGGCAATGAGCAGTTCTTC.

This clone has more than one count but fewer than ten. J is TRBJ1-1 and V is TRBV28, with TRBD1 matching 7 bases. Germline assignment: CDR1 MDHEN and CDR2 SYDVKM. The junction had 7 bases not matched to a gene; V was cut back by 5 bases and J by 1 base. CDR3 length equals 15 residues. This chain's CDR3 is CASSPLGQQNTEAFF. The CDR3 nucleotides are TGTGCCAGCAGTCCCTTGGGACAGCAGAACACTGAAGCTTTCTTT.

This chain links TRBV7-9 with TRBJ1-6; D may be TRBD1 (5 bases). The CDR3 runs to 14 residues. The germline V gene has CDR1 SEHNR and CDR2 FQNEAQ (reference sequence). With 5 bases removed from V and 5 bases from J, the gap between germline ends came to 10 bases. CDR3 coding DNA: TGTGCCAGCAGCCTTCGACAGAATAATTCACCCCTCCACTTT. Translating it yields CASSLRQNNSPLHF.

In this sample, this clone turned up once. The J gene is TRBJ1-1, the V gene TRBV14; unclear D gene. Per the germline V gene, CDR1 is SGHDN and CDR2 is FVKESK. This CDR3 has 13 residues. Trimming stripped 4 bases from V and 0 bases from J, with 6 bases between. The CDR3 bases are TGTGCCAGCAGCCCGGGGATGAACACTGAAGCTTTCTTT. Encoded protein: CASSPGMNTEAFF.

The chain couples TRBV5-6 to TRBJ2-1, with TRBD2 matching 9 bases. The V and J ends lost 4 bases and 9 bases, in that order; junction bases with no gene match: 8. Germline CDR1 SGHDT, CDR2 YYEEEE. The CDR3 length is 14 residues. CDR3 protein: CASSLGLAFSEQFF. In nucleotides, the CDR3 is TGTGCCAGCAGCCTGGGACTAGCTTTCTCTGAGCAGTTCTTC.

This rearrangement joins TRBV30 to TRBJ2-5; 10 positions agree with TRBD2. The CDR3 extends over 13 amino acids. J was trimmed by 1 base and V by 6 bases; bases with no gene match: 2. Germline V gene lookup returns CDR1 GTSNPN and CDR2 SVGIG (reference sequence). CDR3 residues: CACSGGLQETQYF. Here the CDR3 DNA reads TGTGCCTGTAGCGGGGGGCTCCAAGAGACCCAGTACTTC.

This rearrangement joins TRBV19 to TRBJ2-2, with TRBD2 identical over 8 bases. J gave up 6 bases and V 1 base, and 16 bases lay outside the gene matches. Germline V gives CDR1 LNHDA, CDR2 SQIVND (reference sequence). The CDR3 runs to 19 residues. The CDR3 reads CASSIGMRLVAGISGELFF. The CDR3 coding sequence is TGTGCCAGTAGTATAGGGATGAGACTAGTAGCGGGAATTTCCGGGGAGCTGTTTTTT.

The chain is built from TRBV9 and TRBJ2-7; tentative D call: TRBD1 (6 bases). V lost 4 bases and J lost 0, with 23 bases in between. The CDR3 totals 18 residues. Germline CDR1 is SGDLS and CDR2 is YYNGEE. The CDR3: CASSPTSQGSRSSYEQYF. The CDR3 bases are TGTGCCAGCAGCCCGACGTCACAGGGCTCACGGAGCTCCTACGAGCAGTACTTC.

This chain links TRBV3-1 (or the pseudogene TRBV3-2) with TRBJ1-3; D is uncertain. The V end lost 0 bases, the J end lost 0 bases, and 6 bases lay between the germline ends. CDR1 and CDR2 from the germline V gene are LGHDT and YNNKEL (reference sequence). The CDR3 is 15 amino acids. The CDR3, as DNA: TGTGCCAGCAGCCAAGATGTCACCTCTGGAAACACCATATATTTT. Encoded protein: CASSQDVTSGNTIYF.

The J gene is TRBJ1-5, the V gene TRBV27, with a tentative D call TRBD1 (6 bases). Germline lookup yields CDR1 MNHEY and CDR2 SMNVEV (reference sequence). The CDR3 extends over 16 amino acids. V lost 4 bases and J 0 bases, leaving 13 bases between the germline ends. This CDR3 is CASSSTGLNSNQPQHF. The CDR3 bases are TGTGCCAGCAGTTCTACAGGGTTAAATAGCAATCAGCCCCAGCATTTT.

CDR3 region: CASSPQGRYQPQHF. CDR3 DNA: TGTGCCAGCAGCCCTCAGGGGCGTTATCAGCCCCAGCATTTT. This chain joins TRBV2 and TRBJ1-5, with D maybe TRBD1 (6 bases). The germline gives CDR1 SNHLY, CDR2 FYNNEI. The V gene lost 6 bases and the J gene lost 5 bases, with 14 bases spanning the gap. This CDR3 comprises 14 residues.

The V gene is TRBV12-5, the J gene TRBJ1-4; 10 bases are shared with TRBD1. V was clipped by 1 base and J by 6 bases; unmatched bases: 5. Germline CDR1 LGHNT, CDR2 FRNRAP. The CDR3 covers 16 residues. In DNA, the CDR3 is TGTGCTAGTGGTTTGGGACAGGGGGCGCGGGATGAAAAACTGTTTTTT. Its protein product is CASGLGQGARDEKLFF.

The rearrangement joins TRBV3-1 (or the pseudogene TRBV3-2) to TRBJ2-7; TRBD1 agrees at 11 bases. The germline V gene encodes CDR1 LGHDT and CDR2 YNNKEL (reference sequence). Trimming cost V 8 bases and J 2 bases; bases outside gene matches: 2. The CDR3 covers 13 residues. The CDR3 DNA is TGTGCCAGCGGACAGGGGGCAACCTACGAGCAGTACTTC. The encoded protein is CASGQGATYEQYF.